A selection of T cell receptor beta chains follows, all from one sample in a study of blood T cell repertoires in COVID-19. TCRdb's table, derived via immunoSEQ multiplex PCR, lists solely in-frame clones and lacks some. The sample holds approximately 150,000 clones; roughly 89% are singletons and the top ten take over 0.75%. Sample: peripheral blood. The receptors come from a woman between 45 and 60 years old with acute or convalescent COVID-19. Both conserved end residues are part of each CDR3. The D gene is left open where the match is weak.

v_gene	d_gene	j_gene	CDR3aa	CDR3nt
TRBV11-2	TRBD1	TRBJ2-7	CASSKTGGHEQYF	TGTGCCAGCAGCAAGACAGGGGGCCACGAGCAGTACTTC
TRBV9	TRBD1	TRBJ2-5	CASSVGTVGQETQYF	TGTGCCAGCAGCGTGGGGACAGTTGGTCAAGAGACCCAGTACTTC
TRBV5-1	TRBD2	TRBJ2-3	CASSLGQDSGGTQYF	TGCGCCAGCAGCTTGGGCCAGGATTCGGGGGGTACGCAGTATTTT
TRBV29-1	NA	TRBJ1-4	CSFSGTIVEKLFF	TGCAGCTTCTCTGGGACAATCGTTGAAAAACTGTTTTTT
TRBV15	TRBD2	TRBJ2-1	CATSRRGLASEQFF	TGTGCCACCAGCAGGCGGGGACTAGCGAGTGAGCAGTTCTTC
TRBV27	TRBD1	TRBJ2-3	CASSPQGATTDTQYF	TGTGCCAGCAGCCCCCAGGGGGCGACGACAGATACGCAGTATTTT
TRBV30	TRBD1	TRBJ2-2	CAWTGGTGFTGELFF	TGTGCCTGGACGGGTGGGACAGGATTCACCGGGGAGCTGTTTTTT
TRBV19	TRBD1	TRBJ1-2	CASSVRTGGNYGYTF	TGTGCCAGTAGTGTCAGGACAGGGGGAAACTATGGCTACACCTTC
TRBV7-2	NA	TRBJ2-3	CASSSREGADTQYF	TGTGCCAGCAGCTCTCGAGAAGGGGCAGATACGCAGTATTTT
TRBV11-3	NA	TRBJ1-1	CASSKGANTEAFF	TGTGCCAGCAGCAAGGGAGCGAACACTGAAGCTTTCTTT